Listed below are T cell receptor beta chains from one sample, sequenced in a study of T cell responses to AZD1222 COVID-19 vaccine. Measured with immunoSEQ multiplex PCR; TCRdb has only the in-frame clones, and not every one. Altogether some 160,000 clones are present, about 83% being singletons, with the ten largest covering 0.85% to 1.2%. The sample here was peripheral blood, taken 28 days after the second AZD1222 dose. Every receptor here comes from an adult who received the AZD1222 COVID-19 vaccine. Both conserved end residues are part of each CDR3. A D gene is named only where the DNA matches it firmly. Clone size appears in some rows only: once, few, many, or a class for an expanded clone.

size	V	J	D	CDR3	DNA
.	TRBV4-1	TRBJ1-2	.	CASSFGGDYGYTF	TGCGCCAGCAGTTTCGGGGGAGACTATGGCTACACCTTC
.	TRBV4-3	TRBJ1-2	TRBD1	CASSQDAGQRYGYTF	TGCGCCAGCAGCCAAGACGCGGGACAGCGCTATGGCTACACCTTC
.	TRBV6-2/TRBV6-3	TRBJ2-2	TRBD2	CASSYSGTSTGELFF	TGTGCCAGCAGTTACTCCGGGACTAGTACCGGGGAGCTGTTTTTT
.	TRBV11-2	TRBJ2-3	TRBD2	CASSLVSGGAVDTQYF	TGTGCCAGCAGCTTAGTTAGCGGGGGGGCCGTAGATACGCAGTATTTT
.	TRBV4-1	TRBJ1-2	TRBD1	CASSQLYRTGKGYGYTF	TGCGCCAGCAGCCAATTATATCGGACAGGGAAGGGGTATGGCTACACCTTC
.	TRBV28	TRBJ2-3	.	CASSFSTDTQYF	TGTGCCAGCAGTTTCAGCACAGATACGCAGTATTTT
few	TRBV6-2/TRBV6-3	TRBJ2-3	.	CASSYSLGTDTQYF	TGTGCCAGCAGTTACTCTCTAGGCACAGATACGCAGTATTTT
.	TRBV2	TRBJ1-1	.	CASSVKGWSGTEAFF	TGTGCCAGCAGTGTAAAAGGGTGGAGTGGCACTGAAGCTTTCTTT
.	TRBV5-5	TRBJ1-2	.	CASSLEAQGNYGYTF	TGTGCCAGCAGCTTGGAAGCACAGGGTAACTATGGCTACACCTTC
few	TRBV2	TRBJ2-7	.	CASRTTARGEQYF	TGTGCCAGCAGGACGACGGCTAGGGGCGAGCAGTACTTC
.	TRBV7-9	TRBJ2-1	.	CASGPRIPTEQFF	TGTGCCAGCGGCCCCCGTATACCAACAGAACAGTTCTTC
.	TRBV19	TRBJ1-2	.	CASSISDRTSYGYTF	TGTGCCAGTAGTATAAGTGACAGGACCTCTTATGGCTACACCTTC
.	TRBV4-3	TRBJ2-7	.	CASSQIYGGSYEQYF	TGCGCCAGCAGCCAAATATATGGGGGATCCTACGAGCAGTACTTC
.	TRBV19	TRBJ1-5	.	CASSIVGSLSNQPQHF	TGTGCCAGTAGTATAGTGGGCAGCCTTAGCAATCAGCCCCAGCATTTT
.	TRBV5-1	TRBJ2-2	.	CASGERGTGELFF	TGCGCCAGCGGAGAAAGGGGAACCGGGGAGCTGTTTTTT
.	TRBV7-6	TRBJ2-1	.	CASSLGAGDNEQFF	TGTGCCAGCAGCTTAGGTGCCGGGGACAATGAGCAGTTCTTC
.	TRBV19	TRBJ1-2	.	CASSASLGYTF	TGTGCCAGTAGTGCTAGTCTTGGCTACACCTTC
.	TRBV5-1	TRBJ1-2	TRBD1	CASSSTGNYGYTF	TGCGCCAGCAGCTCGACAGGGAACTATGGCTACACCTTC
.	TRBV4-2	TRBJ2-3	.	CASSQDWNTDTQYF	TGTGCCAGCAGCCAAGACTGGAACACAGATACGCAGTATTTT
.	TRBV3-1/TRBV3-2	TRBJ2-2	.	CASSQGSTGELFF	TGTGCCAGCAGCCAGGGCAGCACCGGGGAGCTGTTTTTT
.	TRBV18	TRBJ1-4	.	CASSPRQPEKLFF	TGTGCCAGCTCACCACGACAGCCAGAAAAACTGTTTTTT
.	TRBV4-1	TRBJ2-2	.	CASSQEQNTGELFF	TGCGCCAGCAGCCAAGAACAGAACACCGGGGAGCTGTTTTTT
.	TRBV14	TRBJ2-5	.	CASSQGGRTQYF	TGTGCCAGCAGCCAGGGCGGCAGGACCCAGTACTTC
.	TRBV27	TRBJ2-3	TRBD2	CASSLWVAGGPVDTQYF	TGTGCCAGCAGTTTATGGGTAGCGGGGGGGCCGGTAGATACGCAGTATTTT
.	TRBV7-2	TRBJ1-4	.	CASSLRMREKLFF	TGTGCCAGCAGCCTCCGAATGCGGGAAAAACTGTTTTTT
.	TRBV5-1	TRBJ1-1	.	CASSSGQKTEAFF	TGCGCCAGCAGCTCCGGACAGAAAACTGAAGCTTTCTTT
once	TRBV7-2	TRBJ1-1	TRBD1	CASSLGTGFDTEAFF	TGTGCCAGCAGCTTAGGGACAGGGTTTGACACTGAAGCTTTCTTT
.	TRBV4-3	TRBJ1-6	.	CASSQQSTGQNNSPLHF	TGCGCCAGCAGTCAACAATCGACAGGTCAAAATAATTCACCCCTCCACTTT
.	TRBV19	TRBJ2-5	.	CASTMGRGAETQYF	TGTGCCAGTACCATGGGTCGGGGAGCGGAGACCCAGTACTTC
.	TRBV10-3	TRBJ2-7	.	CATRGLGPSYEQYF	TGTGCCACCCGGGGATTGGGCCCATCCTACGAGCAGTACTTC
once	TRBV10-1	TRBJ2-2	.	CASSRRIGLDTGELFF	TGCGCCAGCAGTAGGAGGATAGGCCTCGACACCGGGGAGCTGTTTTTT
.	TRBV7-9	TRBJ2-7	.	CASSSTTDEQYF	TGTGCCAGCAGCTCCACTACGGACGAGCAGTACTTC
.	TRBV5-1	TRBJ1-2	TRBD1	CASSSQGVPSYGYTF	TGCGCCAGCAGCTCTCAGGGGGTCCCATCCTATGGCTACACCTTC
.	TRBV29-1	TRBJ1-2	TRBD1	CSVGTGGRDYGYTF	TGCAGCGTTGGGACAGGGGGCAGAGACTATGGCTACACCTTC
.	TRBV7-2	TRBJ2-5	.	CASSALSREETQYF	TGTGCCAGCAGCGCCCTGAGTCGGGAAGAGACCCAGTACTTC
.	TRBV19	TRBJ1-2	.	CASSLQILYGYTF	TGTGCCAGTAGTCTACAGATTTTATATGGCTACACCTTC
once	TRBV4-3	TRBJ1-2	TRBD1	CASSPGTGINYGYTF	TGCGCCAGCAGCCCCGGGACAGGGATTAACTATGGCTACACCTTC
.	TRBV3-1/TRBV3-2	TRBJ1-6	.	CASSLTAENSPLHF	TGTGCCAGCAGCCTTACAGCGGAGAATTCACCCCTCCACTTT
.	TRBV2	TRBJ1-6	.	CASSGGHNSPLHF	TGTGCCAGCTCAGGCGGGCATAATTCACCCCTCCACTTT
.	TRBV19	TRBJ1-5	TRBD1	CASSIEGAGQPQHF	TGTGCCAGTAGTATTGAGGGGGCAGGGCAGCCCCAGCATTTT
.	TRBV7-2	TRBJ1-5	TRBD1	CASSRAGTGNQPQHF	TGTGCCAGCAGCCGCGCCGGGACAGGCAATCAGCCCCAGCATTTT
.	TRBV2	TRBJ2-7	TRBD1	CASSGQGAQYF	TGTGCCAGCAGTGGACAGGGGGCGCAGTACTTC
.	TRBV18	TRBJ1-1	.	CASSPLPPEAFF	TGTGCCAGCTCACCACTTCCCCCTGAAGCTTTCTTT
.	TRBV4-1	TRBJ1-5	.	CASSQDRAQPQHF	TGCGCCAGCAGCCAAGATCGGGCCCAGCCCCAGCATTTT
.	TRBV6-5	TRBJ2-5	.	CASTSQHQETQYF	TGTGCCAGCACGTCGCAGCACCAAGAGACCCAGTACTTC
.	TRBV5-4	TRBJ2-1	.	CASSLDSYNEQFF	TGTGCCAGCAGCTTGGACAGCTACAATGAGCAGTTCTTC
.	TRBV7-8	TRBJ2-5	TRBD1	CASSFDRGGGQETQYF	TGTGCCAGCAGCTTCGACAGGGGAGGAGGCCAAGAGACCCAGTACTTC
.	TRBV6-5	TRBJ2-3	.	CASSSPGGAQYF	TGTGCCAGCAGCTCCCCCGGGGGTGCGCAGTATTTT
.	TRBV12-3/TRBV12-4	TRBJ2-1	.	CASSLSGYNEQFF	TGTGCCAGCAGTTTATCCGGGTACAATGAGCAGTTCTTC
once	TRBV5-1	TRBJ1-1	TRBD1	CASSLAGQGTEAFF	TGCGCCAGCAGCTTGGCCGGACAGGGCACTGAAGCTTTCTTT
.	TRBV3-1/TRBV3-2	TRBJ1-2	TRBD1	CASSQFDRGKCYGYTF	TGTGCCAGCAGCCAGTTCGACAGGGGCAAGTGCTATGGCTACACCTTC
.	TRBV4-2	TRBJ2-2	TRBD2	CASSQGRGGAITGELFF	TGTGCCAGCAGCCAAGGTCGCGGGGGAGCAATCACCGGGGAGCTGTTTTTT
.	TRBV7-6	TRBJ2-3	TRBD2	CASSLEWPSGGSYTQYF	TGTGCCAGCAGCTTAGAGTGGCCTAGCGGGGGCTCATATACGCAGTATTTT
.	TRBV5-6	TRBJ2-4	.	CASSFRGITKNIQYF	TGTGCCAGCAGCTTCCGTGGCATTACCAAAAACATTCAGTACTTC
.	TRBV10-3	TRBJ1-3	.	CAISFAGSHGDTIYF	TGTGCCATCAGTTTCGCAGGGAGTCACGGGGACACCATATATTTT
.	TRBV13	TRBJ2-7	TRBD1	CASSEGSTGGAYEQYF	TGTGCCAGCAGCGAGGGATCCACAGGGGGCGCCTACGAGCAGTACTTC
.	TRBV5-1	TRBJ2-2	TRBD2	CASFPGGTGELFF	TGCGCCAGCTTCCCGGGAGGGACCGGGGAGCTGTTTTTT
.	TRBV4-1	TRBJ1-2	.	CASSQAGIYTF	TGCGCCAGCAGCCAAGCCGGGATCTACACCTTC
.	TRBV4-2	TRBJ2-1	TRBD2	CASSQRGSGGAYNEQFF	TGTGCCAGCAGCCAAAGAGGGAGCGGGGGGGCTTACAATGAGCAGTTCTTC